This TCR beta chain appears in the sequencing data of a study of T cells expressing NK-cell markers. Study background: Sorted T-cell subsets CD3+CD56+NKG2C+, CD3+CD56+NKG2C- and CD3+CD56-NKG2C+ were TCR beta-sequenced. One of the eight sequenced donors was seronegative, whereas the other seven were HCMV-seropositive. Study-level results: In a handful of donors, dominant NKG2C+ clonotypes were roughly 1.0-8% of CD8+ T cells.

5'RACE template switching with UMIs produced the TCR beta cDNA. TCRdb reprocessed the 5' RACE reads and reports one entry per CDR3 protein, with no DNA. This sample's table reports about 260,000 distinct CDR3 sequences. CDR3 length: 16 residues. Germline lookup yields CDR1 SQVTM and CDR2 ANQGSEA. Points on this clonotype: Its antigen is unidentified.

The specimen sequenced was blood T cells: a sorted CD56 or NKG2C T cell subset, CD4+ or CD8+ T cells, or bulk PBMC T cells (not recorded which). The chain couples TRBV29-1 to TRBJ1-2; TCRdb lists TRBD1, though no DNA is available to test this call. The receptor was derived from a woman between 18 and 75 years old in good health. The CDR3 protein is CSVEFQGQSPNYGYTF.